The rows below give T cell receptor beta chains drawn from one sample of a study of T cell responses to AZD1222 COVID-19 vaccine. Method: immunoSEQ multiplex PCR; TCRdb's copy keeps in-frame clones and lacks some. The data show about 97,000 clones, approximately 90% seen once. Sequencing was performed on peripheral blood, taken on day 0 of AZD1222 vaccination. Source of these receptors: an adult in good health. CDR3s include the opening cysteine and the closing phenylalanine or tryptophan. D genes are given only for firm matches. Where a row states a size, it is once, few, many or the class of an expanded clone; other rows omit it.

>TRBV7-2|.|TRBJ2-3|.
TGTGCCAGCAGCTTATCCCCACAGGGAGGGACAGATACGCAGTATTTT
CASSLSPQGGTDTQYF
>TRBV5-1|.|TRBJ2-3|once
TGCGCCAGCAAAGCAGGGGCAGATACGCAGTATTTT
CASKAGADTQYF
>TRBV5-4|.|TRBJ1-1|.
TGTGCCAGCAGCCCAAGCGGCACTGAAGCTTTCTTT
CASSPSGTEAFF
>TRBV6-4|.|TRBJ2-3|.
TGTGCCAGCAGTGGGGGGTTGGACACAGATACGCAGTATTTT
CASSGGLDTDTQYF
>TRBV7-9|TRBD1|TRBJ2-1|.
TGTGCCAGCAGCTCGACAGGGGGTCTTAACAATGAGCAGTTCTTC
CASSSTGGLNNEQFF
>TRBV3-1/TRBV3-2|.|TRBJ1-5|.
TGTGCCAGCAGCGAGGACAACAATCAGCCCCAGCATTTT
CASSEDNNQPQHF
>TRBV6-6|.|TRBJ1-4|.
TGTGCCAGCAGTTACCCAGGGAGGGAGTCTAATGAAAAACTGTTTTTT
CASSYPGRESNEKLFF
>TRBV3-1/TRBV3-2|.|TRBJ2-7|.
TGTGCCAAACCGATGTTGGGAGTTAGAAGCTACGAGCAGTACTTC
CAKPMLGVRSYEQYF
>TRBV5-8|.|TRBJ1-1|.
TGTGCCAGCAGCTTGGGGGTTACTGAAGCTTTCTTT
CASSLGVTEAFF
>TRBV19|TRBD1|TRBJ1-2|few
TGTGCCAGTTCCCGGAGGGGGGACAGGGTACGCGGCTACACCTTC
CASSRRGDRVRGYTF
>TRBV11-3|TRBD1|TRBJ2-7|.
TGTGCCAGCAGCCCCGCCGGACAGGGGATTCCCTACGAGCAGTACTTC
CASSPAGQGIPYEQYF
>TRBV6-2/TRBV6-3|TRBD1|TRBJ2-7|.
TGTGCCAGCAGTTACCGGGACAGCTCCTACGAGCAGTACTTC
CASSYRDSSYEQYF
>TRBV7-8|.|TRBJ2-6|.
TGTGCCAGCAGCGACAATACGGGGTCCATGAGGAGTGGGGCCAACGTCCTGACTTTC
CASSDNTGSMRSGANVLTF
>TRBV5-1|.|TRBJ2-3|.
TGCGCCAGCAGCCCAACAGTACAGGGAACAGATACGCAGTATTTT
CASSPTVQGTDTQYF
>TRBV4-3|.|TRBJ2-3|.
TGCGCCAGCGGGAAGTCAGATACGCAGTATTTT
CASGKSDTQYF
>TRBV19|.|TRBJ2-3|.
TGTGCCAGTAGTATAGATCGCAGCGCAGATACGCAGTATTTT
CASSIDRSADTQYF
>TRBV5-1|TRBD1|TRBJ2-7|.
TGCGCCAGCAGCTTGGCCGGGACAGGGGGAGTGCAGTACTTC
CASSLAGTGGVQYF
>TRBV21-1|.|TRBJ1-4|.
TGTGCCAGCAGCAAATTGGGAGGGGGCGCGGCTAATGAAAAACTGTTTTTT
CASSKLGGGAANEKLFF
>TRBV3-1/TRBV3-2|TRBD2|TRBJ2-2|.
TGTGCCAGCAGCCGCCCCGGGGGCGGGGGGTTCACCGGGGAGCTGTTTTTT
CASSRPGGGGFTGELFF
>TRBV7-7|.|TRBJ2-5|few
TGTGCTAGCAGCTTGGACCATTCAAGGCAGGCAAAAGAGACCCAGTACTTC
CASSLDHSRQAKETQYF
>TRBV12-3/TRBV12-4|.|TRBJ1-2|.
TGTGCCAGCAGTTTAAGTGTGGGCTATGGCTACACCTTC
CASSLSVGYGYTF
>TRBV7-2|.|TRBJ2-6|.
TGTGCCAGCAGCCCAGCGCCACAGTCTGGGGCCAACGTCCTGACTTTC
CASSPAPQSGANVLTF
>TRBV4-3|.|TRBJ1-1|.
TGCGCCAGCAGCCAAGATATAAGGGTCACTGAAGCTTTCTTT
CASSQDIRVTEAFF
>TRBV15|.|TRBJ2-7|.
TGTGCCACCAGCAGAGATCAGGGAAAATACGAGCAGTACTTC
CATSRDQGKYEQYF
>TRBV7-6|.|TRBJ2-2|.
TGTGCCAGCAGCCAAGACACCAACACCGGGGAGCTGTTTTTT
CASSQDTNTGELFF
>TRBV18|.|TRBJ1-5|few
TGTGCCAGCTCACCAGGGGTCGGGGGTGGCAATCAGCCCCAGCATTTT
CASSPGVGGGNQPQHF
>TRBV29-1|.|TRBJ1-1|.
TGCAGCGTTACGGGAGTGAACACTAAAGCTTTCTTT
CSVTGVNTKAFF
>TRBV12-2|.|TRBJ1-5|.
TGTGCAAGTCGCACGCCGGACAGGGACAATCAGCCCCAGCATTTT
CASRTPDRDNQPQHF
>TRBV29-1|.|TRBJ1-1|.
TGCAGCGGCGGGAACACTGAAGCTTTCTTT
CSGGNTEAFF
>TRBV30|.|TRBJ1-2|.
TGTGCCTGGAGCTCAGGACAGCCCTACACCTTC
CAWSSGQPYTF
>TRBV6-2/TRBV6-3|.|TRBJ2-7|.
TGTGCCAGCAGTCACGACAAATACGAGCAGTACTTC
CASSHDKYEQYF
>TRBV7-2|.|TRBJ2-7|.
TGTGCCAGCAGCATGGTAGAGGCCTACGAGCAGTACTTC
CASSMVEAYEQYF
>TRBV14|.|TRBJ1-2|.
TGTGCCAGCAGCCAACCCCCCAGCAAGGGTAGGGACTATGGCTACACCTTC
CASSQPPSKGRDYGYTF
>TRBV5-6|.|TRBJ1-2|.
TGTGCCAGCAGCCCCCAGGTCGGCAACTATGGCTACACCTTC
CASSPQVGNYGYTF